This T cell receptor beta chain appears in the sequencing data of a study of T cells in Graves' hyperthyroidism and ophthalmopathy. Broader study findings: Separation of ophthalmopathy from stable hyperthyroidism was achieved by a 13 V-J model. Blood also showed most of the thyroid clonotypes that were expanded above 0.001.

Note on this clonotype: Its antigen is undetermined.

Researchers amplified the TCR beta CDR3 regions from RNA transcripts. A first-round RT-PCR of the TCR CDR3 used the HTBI primer set. TCRdb re-called the multiplex PCR reads through MiXCR, storing one row per CDR3 protein. The sample comprises 360,000 or so distinct CDR3 sequences, around 18% of which are singletons, and around a sixth rests with the top ten. The CDR3 length is 14 residues. V dropped 1 base and J dropped 1 base, with 7 bases sitting between them. CDR1 and CDR2 (germline): MRHNA, SNTAGT. This chain joins TRBV6-4 and TRBJ1-1; D gene unclear. The material sequenced was blood. The TCR was taken from a middle-aged woman with Graves' ophthalmopathy. The CDR3 reads CASSDFSRNTEAFF. CDR3 in DNA: TGTGCCAGCAGTGACTTCTCAAGGAACACTGAAGCTTTCTTT.